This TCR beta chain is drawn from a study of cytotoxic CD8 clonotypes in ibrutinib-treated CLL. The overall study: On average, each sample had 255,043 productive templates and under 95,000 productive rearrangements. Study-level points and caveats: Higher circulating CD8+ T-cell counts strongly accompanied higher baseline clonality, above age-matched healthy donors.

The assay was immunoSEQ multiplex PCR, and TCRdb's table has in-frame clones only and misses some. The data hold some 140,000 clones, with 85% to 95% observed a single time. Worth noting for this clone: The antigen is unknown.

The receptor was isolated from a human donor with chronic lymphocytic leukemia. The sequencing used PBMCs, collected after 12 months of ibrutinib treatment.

The CDR3 DNA follows: TGTGCCAGCAGCTTTGGACAGGGGTCTTCTGGAAACACCATATATTTT. Translated: CASSFGQGSSGNTIYF. The chain links TRBV5-4 to TRBJ1-3; 9 bases map to TRBD1. The CDR3 runs 16 residues. V shed 2 bases, J shed 1 base, and the junction held 4 bases outside the gene matches. Germline CDR1 and CDR2: SGHNT and YYREEE (reference sequence). Drawing the rest from reference TRBV5-4 and TRBJ1-3, the complete variable domain is ETGVTQSPTHLIKTRGQQVTLRCSSQSGHNTVSWYQQALGQGPQFIFQYYREEENGRGNFPPRFSGLQFPNYSSELNVNALELDDSALYLCASSFGQGSSGNTIYFGEGSWLTVV.